Shown below are 10 T cell receptor beta chains from a single sample sequenced in a study of OX40 agonist ivuxolimab in advanced cancers. Profiled with immunoSEQ multiplex PCR; TCRdb holds only in-frame clones, not every one. The sample shows roughly 30,000 clones, roughly 91% of them seen only once. Sequences were derived from CD4+ or CD8+ T cells sorted from blood, sampled in a trial of the OX40 agonist ivuxolimab. The receptors come from an adult with an advanced solid tumor such as melanoma, head and neck, liver or kidney cancer.

The gene calls are TRBV5-6 and TRBJ2-1, with 10 bases fitting TRBD1. J lost 15 bases, V lost 3 bases, and 9 bases had no gene match. Germline values: CDR1 SGHDT, CDR2 YYEEEE. The CDR3 is 13 residues long. CDR3 region: CASSSEGQGYWFF. CDR3 bases: TGTGCCAGCAGCTCCGAGGGACAGGGGTATTGGTTCTTC.

The chain has TRBV11-3 and TRBJ2-2; D unresolved. The germline CDR1 and CDR2 sequences are SGHNT and YENEEA. CDR3 size: 14 residues. V dropped 2 bases and J dropped 5 bases, with 9 bases sitting between them. The CDR3, as DNA: TGTGCCAGCAGCTTAAGGGCTTTGACCGGGGAGCTGTTTTTT. Translation: CASSLRALTGELFF.

A single count supports this clone. The chain combines TRBV7-9 with TRBJ2-3, with 9 bases aligning to TRBD1. V lost 4 bases to trimming and J lost 6 bases; unmatched junction nucleotides: 17. The CDR3 runs to 18 residues. Germline assignment: CDR1 SEHNR and CDR2 FQNEAQ (reference sequence). In DNA, the CDR3 is TGTGCCAGCAGCTCCCCTGCCAGACAGGGGGTCCCTAGGGATACGCAGTATTTT. Encoded protein: CASSSPARQGVPRDTQYF.

This chain uses TRBV5-6 with TRBJ2-7, with D tentatively TRBD2 (7 bases). Germline lookup yields CDR1 SGHDT and CDR2 YYEEEE. The CDR3 extends over 14 amino acids. V lost 4 bases to trimming and J lost 6 bases, with 17 bases between them. The CDR3 sequence is CASSPGGVRGEQYF. CDR3 DNA sequence: TGTGCCAGCAGCCCGGGGGGTGTCAGGGGCGAGCAGTACTTC.

The rearrangement uses TRBV7-3 and TRBJ2-2; D unclear. Germline CDR1 is SGHTA and CDR2 is FQGTGA. The length of the CDR3 is 17 residues. Between the trimmed V and J ends, which lost 5 bases and 1 base, there was a span of 17 bases. CDR3 sequence reads: CASSPGGGSVNTGELFF. The CDR3 DNA is TGTGCCAGCAGCCCCGGCGGTGGTTCGGTGAACACCGGGGAGCTGTTTTTT.

The chain couples TRBV4-3 to TRBJ2-1, with 7 bases lining up with TRBD1. Germline values: CDR1 LGHNA, CDR2 YSLEER. CDR3 length equals 16 residues. V lost 0 bases, J lost 3 bases, and 5 bases stayed unmatched. The DNA for the CDR3 is TGCGCCAGCAGCCAAGACAAGGGGGCCGTCTACAATGAGCAGTTCTTC. Protein: CASSQDKGAVYNEQFF.

The chain couples TRBV4-1 to TRBJ2-7; 10 positions match TRBD2. V dropped 3 bases and J dropped 4; count of bases not matched to a gene: 12. CDR1 and CDR2 (germline): MGHRA, YSYEKL. The CDR3 is 17 residues long. The CDR3 DNA is TGCGCCAGCAGCCAGGTACCCGTAGCGGGGGGACGATACGAGCAGTACTTC. It is translated as CASSQVPVAGGRYEQYF.

The chain is built from TRBV5-5 and TRBJ2-3; 11 bases are shared with TRBD2. CDR1 is SGHKS and CDR2 is YYEKEE in the germline V gene (reference sequence). The junction had 7 bases not matched to a gene; V was cut back by 2 bases and J by 2 bases. This CDR3 region has 17 residues. CDR3 sequence reads: CASSFSLAGGYTDTQYF. CDR3 in DNA: TGTGCCAGCAGCTTTTCTCTAGCGGGAGGCTACACAGATACGCAGTATTTT.

The chain combines TRBV27 with TRBJ2-3; D possibly matches TRBD1 or TRBD2 (5 bases each). The CDR3 has 17 amino acids. The V gene's germline CDR1 is MNHEY and CDR2 SMNVEV (reference sequence). V gave up 5 bases and J gave up 2 bases, with 20 bases separating them. The CDR3 region has the DNA TGTGCCAGCAGTCCTTACCCGTCCAGGGACCTCACAGATACGCAGTATTTT. This sequence encodes CASSPYPSRDLTDTQYF.

The chain has TRBV6-1 and TRBJ1-5, with unresolved D. CDR3 length: 13 amino acids. The germline CDR1 and CDR2 sequences are MNHNS and SASEGT. V was pared by 3 bases and J by 7 bases, with 10 bases between. The CDR3 nucleotides are TGTGCCAGCAGTGACGAGGGTAGGCAGCCCCAGCATTTT. Translated: CASSDEGRQPQHF.